This TCR beta chain originates from a study of cytomegalovirus exposure and HLA in healthy donors. Study-level information: It was reported in a later analysis that the roughly 120 validation repertoires used the same platform as the approximately 690 first-cohort repertoires. Study-wide points: The study put 150 or so TCR beta chains on its list as cytomegalovirus-associated. In the roughly 130 validation repertoires, a later analysis found that first-cohort TCR clusters tended to co-occur. A few CMV-associated chains were confirmed in vitro to be specific for CMV antigens.

The protocol was immunoSEQ multiplex PCR, while the TCRdb copy is restricted to in-frame clones and leaves out a portion. The sample yields 71,000 or so clones, approximately 94% seen once. Comment on this clone: Its antigen remains unidentified.

This CDR3 has 16 residues. V was clipped by 4 bases and J by 0 bases, with 15 bases between them. Looked up from germline, CDR1 is MNHEY and CDR2 is SVGAGI. The TCR originated in a woman under 30 in good health and CMV-seronegative. The chain employs TRBV6-5 and TRBJ1-2; no reliable D call. What was sequenced was PBMCs. The CDR3 sequence is CASSSRRVSANYGYTF. In DNA, the CDR3 is TGTGCCAGCAGTTCCCGTCGGGTGTCAGCTAACTATGGCTACACCTTC.